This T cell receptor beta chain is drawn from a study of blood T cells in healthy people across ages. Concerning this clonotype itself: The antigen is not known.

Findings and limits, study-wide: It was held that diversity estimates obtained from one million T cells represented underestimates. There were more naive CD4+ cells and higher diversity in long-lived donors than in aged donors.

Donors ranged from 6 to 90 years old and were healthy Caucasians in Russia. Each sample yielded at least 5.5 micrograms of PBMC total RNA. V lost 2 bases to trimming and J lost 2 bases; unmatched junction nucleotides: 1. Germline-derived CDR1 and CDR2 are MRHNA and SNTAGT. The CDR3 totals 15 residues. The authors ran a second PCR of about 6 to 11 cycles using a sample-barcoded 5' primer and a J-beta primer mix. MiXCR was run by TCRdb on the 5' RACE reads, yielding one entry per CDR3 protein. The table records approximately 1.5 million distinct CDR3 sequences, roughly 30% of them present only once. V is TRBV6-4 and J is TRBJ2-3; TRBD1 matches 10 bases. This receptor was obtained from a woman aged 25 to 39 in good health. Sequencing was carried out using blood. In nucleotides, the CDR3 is TGTGCCAGCAGTGACGGGACAGGGGCCACAGATACGCAGTATTTT. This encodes CASSDGTGATDTQYF.